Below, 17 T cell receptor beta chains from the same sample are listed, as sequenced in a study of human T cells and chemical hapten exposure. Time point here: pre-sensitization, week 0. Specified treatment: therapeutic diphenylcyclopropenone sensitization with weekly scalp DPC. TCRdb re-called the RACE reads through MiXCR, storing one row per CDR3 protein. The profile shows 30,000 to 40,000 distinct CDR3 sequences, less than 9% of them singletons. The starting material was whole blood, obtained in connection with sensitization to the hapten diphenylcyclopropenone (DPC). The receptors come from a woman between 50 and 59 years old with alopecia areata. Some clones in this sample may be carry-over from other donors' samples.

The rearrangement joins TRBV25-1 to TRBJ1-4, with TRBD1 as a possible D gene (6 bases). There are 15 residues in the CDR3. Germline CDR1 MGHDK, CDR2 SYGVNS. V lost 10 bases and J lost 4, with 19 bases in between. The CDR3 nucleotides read TGTGCCACCAAGGACAGAGGGTCGGGTAATGAAAAACTGTTTTTT. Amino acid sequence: CATKDRGSGNEKLFF.

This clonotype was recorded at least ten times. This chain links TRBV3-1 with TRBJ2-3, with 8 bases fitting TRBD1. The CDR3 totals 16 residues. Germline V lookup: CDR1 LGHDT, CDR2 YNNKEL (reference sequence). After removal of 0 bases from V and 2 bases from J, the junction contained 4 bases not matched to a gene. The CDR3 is CASSQETGDFTDTQYF. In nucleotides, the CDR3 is TGTGCCAGCAGCCAAGAGACAGGGGACTTCACAGATACGCAGTATTTT.

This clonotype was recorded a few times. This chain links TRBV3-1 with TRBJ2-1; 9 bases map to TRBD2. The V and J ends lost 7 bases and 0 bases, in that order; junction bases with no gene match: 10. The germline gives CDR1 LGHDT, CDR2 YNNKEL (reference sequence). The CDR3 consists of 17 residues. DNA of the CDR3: TGTGCCAGCATCGGGACTAGCAGTCGAAGCTCCTACAATGAGCAGTTCTTC. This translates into CASIGTSSRSSYNEQFF.

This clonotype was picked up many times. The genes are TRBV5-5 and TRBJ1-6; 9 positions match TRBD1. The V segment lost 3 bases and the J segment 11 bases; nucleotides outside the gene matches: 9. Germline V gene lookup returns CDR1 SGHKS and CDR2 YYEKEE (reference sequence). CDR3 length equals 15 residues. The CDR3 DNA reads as TGTGCCAGCAGCTCCGCTCCGGGACAGGGAACACCCCTCCACTTT. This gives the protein CASSSAPGQGTPLHF.

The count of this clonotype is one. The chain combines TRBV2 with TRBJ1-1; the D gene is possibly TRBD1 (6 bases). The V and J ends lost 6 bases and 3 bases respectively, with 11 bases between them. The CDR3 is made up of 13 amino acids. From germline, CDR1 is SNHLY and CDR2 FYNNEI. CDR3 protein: CASRAGQYTEAFF. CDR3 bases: TGTGCCAGCAGGGCCGGACAGTACACTGAAGCTTTCTTT.

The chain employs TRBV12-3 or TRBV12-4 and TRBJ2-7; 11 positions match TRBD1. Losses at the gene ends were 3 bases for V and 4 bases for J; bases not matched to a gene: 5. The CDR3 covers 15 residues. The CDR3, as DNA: TGTGCCAGCAGTTTGCGGACAGGGGGCGGGTACGAGCAGTACTTC. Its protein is CASSLRTGGGYEQYF.

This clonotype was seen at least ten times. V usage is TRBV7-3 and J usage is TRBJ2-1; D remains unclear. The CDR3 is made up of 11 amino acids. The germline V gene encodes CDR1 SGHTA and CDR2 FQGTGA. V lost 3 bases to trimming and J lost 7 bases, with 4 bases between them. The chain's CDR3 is CASSFGNEQFF. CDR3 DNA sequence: TGTGCCAGCAGCTTCGGGAATGAGCAGTTCTTC.

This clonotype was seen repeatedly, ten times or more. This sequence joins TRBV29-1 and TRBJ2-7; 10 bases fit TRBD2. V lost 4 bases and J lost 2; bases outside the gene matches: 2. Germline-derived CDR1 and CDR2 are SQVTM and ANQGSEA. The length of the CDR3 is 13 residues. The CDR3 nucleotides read TGCAGCGTTGGGACTAGCGGAGCCTACGAGCAGTACTTC. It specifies CSVGTSGAYEQYF.

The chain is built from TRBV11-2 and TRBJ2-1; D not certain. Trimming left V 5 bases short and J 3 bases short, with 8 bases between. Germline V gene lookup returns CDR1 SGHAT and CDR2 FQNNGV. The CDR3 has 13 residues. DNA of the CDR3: TGTGCCAGCAGCGAAAACCTCTACAATGAGCAGTTCTTC. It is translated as CASSENLYNEQFF.

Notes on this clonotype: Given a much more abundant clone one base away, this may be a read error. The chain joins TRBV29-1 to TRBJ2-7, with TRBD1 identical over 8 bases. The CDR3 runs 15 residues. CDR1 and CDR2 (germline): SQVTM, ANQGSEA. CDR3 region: CSVTDGTGGSYGQYF. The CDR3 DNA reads TGCAGCGTAACTGATGGGACAGGAGGAAGCTACGGGCAGTACTTC.

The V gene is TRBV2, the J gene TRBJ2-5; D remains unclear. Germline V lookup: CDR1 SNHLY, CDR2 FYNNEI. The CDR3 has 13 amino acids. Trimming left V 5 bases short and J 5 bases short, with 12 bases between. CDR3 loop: CASSLISEETQYF. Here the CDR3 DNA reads TGTGCCAGCAGTCTAATATCGGAGGAGACCCAGTACTTC.

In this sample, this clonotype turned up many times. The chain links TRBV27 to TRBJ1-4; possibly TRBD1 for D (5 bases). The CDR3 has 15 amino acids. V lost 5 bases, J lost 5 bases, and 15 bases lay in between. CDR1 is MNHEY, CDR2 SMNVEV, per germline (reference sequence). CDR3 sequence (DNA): TGTGCCAGCAGTCCGACCAGGGCTTCAAATGAAAAACTGTTTTTT. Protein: CASSPTRASNEKLFF.

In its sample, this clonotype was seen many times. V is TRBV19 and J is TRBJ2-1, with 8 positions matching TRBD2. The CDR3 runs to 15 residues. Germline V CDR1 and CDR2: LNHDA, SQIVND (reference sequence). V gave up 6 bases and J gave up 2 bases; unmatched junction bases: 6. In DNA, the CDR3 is TGTGCCAGTAGCAAAGCGGGAGAAACCTACAATGAGCAGTTCTTC. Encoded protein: CASSKAGETYNEQFF.

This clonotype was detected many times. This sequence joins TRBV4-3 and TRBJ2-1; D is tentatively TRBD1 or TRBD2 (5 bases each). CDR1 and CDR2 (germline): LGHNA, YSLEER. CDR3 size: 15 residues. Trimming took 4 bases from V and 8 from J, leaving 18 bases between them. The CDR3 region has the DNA TGCGCCAGCAGCCGCCGGGACCTTTACACCGATGAGCAGTTCTTC. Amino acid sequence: CASSRRDLYTDEQFF.

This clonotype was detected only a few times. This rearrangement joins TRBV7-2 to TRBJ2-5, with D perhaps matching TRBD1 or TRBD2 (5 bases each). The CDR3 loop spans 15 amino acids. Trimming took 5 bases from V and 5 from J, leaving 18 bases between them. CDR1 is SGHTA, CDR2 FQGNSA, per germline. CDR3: CASSIYPGRPETQYF. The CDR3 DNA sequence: TGTGCCAGCAGCATTTACCCGGGACGACCGGAGACCCAGTACTTC. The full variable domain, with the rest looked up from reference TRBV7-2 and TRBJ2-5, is GAGVSQSPSNKVTEKGKDVELRCDPISGHTALYWYRQSLGQGLEFLIYFQGNSAPDKSGLPSDRFSAERTGGSVSTLTIQRTQQEDSAVYLCASSIYPGRPETQYFGPGTRLLVL.

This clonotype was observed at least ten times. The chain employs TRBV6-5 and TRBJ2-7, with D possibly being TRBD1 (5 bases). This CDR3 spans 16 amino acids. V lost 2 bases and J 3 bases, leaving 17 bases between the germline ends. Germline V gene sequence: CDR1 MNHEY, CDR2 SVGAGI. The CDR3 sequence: CASSYGSQGRLYEQYF. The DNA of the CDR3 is TGTGCCAGCAGTTACGGGTCCCAGGGTCGACTCTACGAGCAGTACTTC.

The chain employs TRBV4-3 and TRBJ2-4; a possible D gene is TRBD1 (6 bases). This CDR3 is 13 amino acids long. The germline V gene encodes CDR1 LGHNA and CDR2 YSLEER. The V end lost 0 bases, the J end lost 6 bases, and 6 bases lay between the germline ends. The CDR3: CASSQETGNIQYF. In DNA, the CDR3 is TGCGCCAGCAGCCAAGAGACAGGAAACATTCAGTACTTC.